This T cell receptor (beta chain) was recovered during a study of shared clonotypes between healthy human individuals. Study at large: Per-donor plates numbered three CD4 naive, three CD4 memory, two CD8 naive and one CD8 memory. Study results and limitations: Rarefaction showed sorted-subset sequencing was incomplete despite large depth. Roughly 5% of naive CD4 clonotypes were common to four donors.

Terminally differentiated effector memory CD45RA+ cells were excluded from the naive CD8 cells, which were CD45RO-negative and positively selected for CCR7. Donors were Caucasian adults residing in Nashville, Tennessee, USA. V was clipped by 1 base and J by 2 bases, with 7 bases between them. Germline V CDR1 and CDR2: SGDLS, YYNGEE. CDR3 size: 14 residues. The method was immunoSEQ multiplex PCR; TCRdb's version includes in-frame clones alone and lacks a portion of them. This repertoire shows over 800,000 clones, about 92% found once; its top ten account for less than 25%. Details on this clone: The antigen remains unidentified. Other nucleotide sequences in the sample specify the same CDR3.

The V and J genes are TRBV9 and TRBJ2-1; D gene ambiguous. What was sequenced was naive CD8+ T cells sorted from blood. The receptor comes from a man aged 30 to 39 in good health. CDR3 DNA sequence: TGTGCCAGCAGCGTATCAGGAACCTACAATGAGCAGTTCTTC. Amino acid sequence: CASSVSGTYNEQFF.